The sequence of this TCR beta chain was determined in a study of regulatory and conventional T cells in RAG deficiency. Regulatory T cells were sorted from blood as CD4+ CD25-high CD127-low cells. The CDR3 has 15 residues. CDR1 and CDR2 (germline): SNHLY, FYNNEI. V was clipped by 7 bases and J by 7 bases; unmatched bases: 13. Clones were read by immunoSEQ multiplex PCR, and TCRdb kept only the in-frame ones, dropping some. The sample yields around 7,700 clones, roughly 92% seen once. Notes on the study in general: Omenn syndrome and CID/AS patients had roughly 100-fold fewer unique Treg TCR beta sequences, versus 9.5 to 10-fold elsewhere. Patient subsets had shorter CDR3s; Omenn Treg-Tconv overlap exceeded 90%.

A single count supports this clone. Its matching antigen is unknown. A further study also used this sample, focusing on regulatory T cells. That source notes: The primer mix had 52 TRBV and 13 TRBJ primers. Patient repertoires had restricted TRB V-J pairs and skewed V and J usage, most in Tregs.

This chain joins TRBV2 and TRBJ1-2; TRBD1 matches at 9 bases. This clonotype was sampled from a human donor in good health. Material: CD127- CD25+ CD4+ Tregs sorted from blood. The CDR3 loop reads CASTGTMDRGSGYTF. The CDR3 DNA is TGTGCCAGCACCGGTACCATGGACAGGGGTTCTGGCTACACCTTC.